This TCR beta chain derives from a study of cytomegalovirus exposure and HLA in healthy donors. Profiling relied on immunoSEQ multiplex PCR, and the TCRdb table lists in-frame clones only, not all of them. The data contain more than 300,000 clones, 70% to 90% of them singletons. CDR3 length equals 18 residues. Per germline, CDR1 LGHNA and CDR2 YNFKEQ. Trimming cost V 4 bases and J 3 bases; bases outside gene matches: 13. Notes on the study in general: The study designated fewer than 200 TCR beta chains cytomegalovirus-associated.

This clone was seen just once. The antigen is not known. This TCR was recovered from a woman between 18 and 29 years old in good health and CMV-seronegative. The rearrangement joins TRBV4-2 to TRBJ2-2; the match to TRBD2 covers 8 bases. Material: PBMCs. CDR3 nucleotides: TGTGCCAGCAGCCCAGGGGCCGGGAGGGCCTCGGACACCGGGGAGCTGTTTTTT. It is translated as CASSPGAGRASDTGELFF.